Each of the 30 T cell receptor beta chains below was sequenced from the same sample in a study of T cell changes during pregnancy in multiple sclerosis. This table comes from immunoSEQ multiplex PCR, and its TCRdb copy is limited to in-frame clones, with some not included. The sample shows fewer than 55,000 clones, 85% to 95% of them seen only once. Sequencing used peripheral blood. These receptors came from a female donor with multiple sclerosis, enrolled in a pregnancy study.

The chain recombines TRBV9 with TRBJ2-7; D uncertain. The CDR3 has 13 amino acids. Trimming stripped 0 bases from V and 6 bases from J, with 10 bases between. Germline V gene sequence: CDR1 SGDLS, CDR2 YYNGEE. The CDR3 spells CASSVDGPAEQYF. CDR3 DNA: TGTGCCAGCAGCGTAGACGGCCCTGCCGAGCAGTACTTC.

The chain uses TRBV21-1 and TRBJ1-5. TRBV21-1 is reported as a pseudogene. This CDR3 has 14 amino acids. This CDR3 reads CASSKLEVRQPQHF. CDR3 DNA: TGTGCCAGCAGCAAACTGGAGGTCCGTCAGCCCCAGCATTTT.

Here the CDR3 reads CARSRGITYEQYF. In DNA form, the CDR3 reads TGTGCCAGATCGAGAGGGATAACCTACGAGCAGTACTTC. This rearrangement joins TRBV2 to TRBJ2-7; D may be TRBD2 (5 bases). Germline V gives CDR1 SNHLY, CDR2 FYNNEI. The CDR3 runs to 13 residues. V lost 9 bases to trimming and J lost 2 bases, with 14 bases between them.

This rearrangement joins TRBV7-2 to TRBJ2-7; no reliable D call. CDR1 is SGHTA, CDR2 FQGNSA, per germline. The CDR3 is made up of 12 amino acids. With 5 bases removed from V and 0 bases from J, the gap between germline ends came to 5 bases. The CDR3 protein is CASSLSSYEQYF. In nucleotides, the CDR3 is TGTGCCAGCAGCCTCAGCTCCTACGAGCAGTACTTC.

The J gene is TRBJ2-1, the V gene TRBV9, with unresolved D. The CDR3 sequence is 15 residues long. Germline assignment: CDR1 SGDLS and CDR2 YYNGEE. V was trimmed by 5 bases and J by 6 bases, leaving 18 bases between them. The CDR3 region has the DNA TGTGCCAGCAGTCCCACGGGTCAAAGGGCCAATGAGCAGTTCTTC. Translating it yields CASSPTGQRANEQFF.

V and J are TRBV28 and TRBJ1-1, with D uncertain. Deletions cut 7 bases from V and 0 bases from J, with 15 bases between. The CDR3 totals 15 residues. Germline CDR1 MDHEN, CDR2 SYDVKM. CDR3 sequence: CASISWGGLNTEAFF. The CDR3 DNA follows: TGTGCCAGCATCTCCTGGGGAGGATTGAACACTGAAGCTTTCTTT.

This chain connects TRBV5-1 to TRBJ1-4, with 7 nucleotides matching TRBD1. Germline V lookup: CDR1 SGHRS, CDR2 YFSETQ. The CDR3 runs 13 residues. J gave up 8 bases and V 5 bases, and 6 bases lay outside the gene matches. CDR3 nucleotide sequence: TGCGCCAGCAGTCCAGGGGGTTCAGAAAAACTGTTTTTT. This gives the protein CASSPGGSEKLFF.

The chain links TRBV6-1 to TRBJ2-7; TRBD1 matches 9 bases. Germline CDR1 and CDR2: MNHNS and SASEGT. This CDR3 spans 17 amino acids. V lost 1 base, J lost 3 bases, and 10 bases stayed unmatched. CDR3 DNA sequence: TGTGCCAGCAGTGAAGGTGTCAAGGGGACAGGGATCTACGAGCAGTACTTC. Translated, it gives CASSEGVKGTGIYEQYF.

The rearrangement joins TRBV7-6 to TRBJ1-1, with D possibly TRBD1 on 6 matching bases. The germline V gene has CDR1 SGHVS and CDR2 FNYEAQ. V lost 7 bases, J lost 11 bases, and 20 bases lay in between. This CDR3 has 13 amino acids. CDR3 protein: CASTAGHGEEAFF. The CDR3 DNA is TGTGCCAGCACCGCGGGACACGGGGAGGAGGCTTTCTTT.

The chain recombines TRBV5-1 with TRBJ2-7; 10 bases are a match to TRBD1. The V and J ends lost 4 bases and 5 bases, in that order; junction bases with no gene match: 6. The CDR3 runs to 14 residues. Germline V gives CDR1 SGHRS, CDR2 YFSETQ. In DNA, the CDR3 is TGCGCCAGCAGCCAAAGACAGGGGGCGCACGAGCAGTACTTC. It translates to CASSQRQGAHEQYF.

The count of this clone is one. The gene calls are TRBV19 and TRBJ2-1; weak D call: TRBD2 (6 bases). Trimming shortened V by 2 bases and J by 3 bases, and 14 bases separated the two germline ends. The CDR3 contains 16 residues. Germline assignment: CDR1 LNHDA and CDR2 SQIVND (reference sequence). The CDR3 sequence is CASSISAGPVYNEQFF. The CDR3 bases are TGTGCCAGTAGTATAAGCGCGGGACCCGTCTACAATGAGCAGTTCTTC.

The chain combines TRBV5-1 with TRBJ1-1, with D hard to call. With 1 base removed from V and 0 bases from J, the gap between germline ends came to 4 bases. The V gene's germline CDR1 is SGHRS and CDR2 YFSETQ. The CDR3 spans 13 residues. Here the CDR3 DNA reads TGCGCCAGCAGCTTGCGGGTGAACACTGAAGCTTTCTTT. Protein product: CASSLRVNTEAFF. The variable domain in full, completed from reference TRBV5-1 and TRBJ1-1, reads KAGVTQTPRYLIKTRGQQVTLSCSPISGHRSVSWYQQTPGQGLQFLFEYFSETQRNKGNFPGRFSGRQFSNSRSEMNVSTLELGDSALYLCASSLRVNTEAFFGQGTRLTVV.

The rearrangement uses TRBV5-1 and TRBJ2-7, with D uncertain. The CDR3 length is 14 residues. Germline CDR1 SGHRS, CDR2 YFSETQ. V lost 1 base and J 4 bases, leaving 12 bases between the germline ends. The CDR3 DNA follows: TGCGCCAGCAGCTTGCATCAGGTCCAATACGAGCAGTACTTC. Its protein is CASSLHQVQYEQYF.

This sequence joins TRBV19 and TRBJ2-7; 10 positions agree with TRBD1. Germline CDR1 is LNHDA and CDR2 is SQIVND (reference sequence). The CDR3 runs to 14 residues. V dropped 5 bases and J dropped 3; count of bases not matched to a gene: 4. CDR3 nucleotides: TGTGCCAGTAGTTGGGACAGGGGAGGCTACGAGCAGTACTTC. This codes for CASSWDRGGYEQYF.

The rearrangement links TRBV4-1 to TRBJ2-7; tentatively, D is TRBD1 (5 bases). V gave up 0 bases and J gave up 5 bases, with 17 bases separating them. This CDR3 is 16 amino acids long. Germline lookup yields CDR1 MGHRA and CDR2 YSYEKL. CDR3 amino acids: CASSQEMAVRGDEQYF. The CDR3 DNA sequence: TGCGCCAGCAGCCAAGAAATGGCGGTAAGGGGCGACGAGCAGTACTTC.

V gene TRBV5-1 combines with J gene TRBJ2-2, with TRBD2 matching over 9 bases. The CDR3 is 17 residues long. Germline assignment: CDR1 SGHRS and CDR2 YFSETQ. With 2 bases clipped from V and 3 bases from J, the junction kept 8 bases outside the gene matches. CDR3 loop: CASSFFPTSGDTGELFF. The CDR3 nucleotides read TGCGCCAGCAGCTTTTTCCCGACTAGCGGAGACACCGGGGAGCTGTTTTTT.

This clone has only one observation. The chain has TRBV5-1 and TRBJ1-1; 7 nucleotides agree with TRBD1. Germline values: CDR1 SGHRS, CDR2 YFSETQ. This CDR3 region has 13 residues. V trimming: 3 bases; J trimming: 3 bases; junction bases outside the gene matches: 2. DNA for the CDR3: TGCGCCAGCAGCTCACAGGGGCACACTGAAGCTTTCTTT. It specifies CASSSQGHTEAFF.

J is TRBJ2-1 and V is TRBV9; 10 bases align to TRBD2. Germline V CDR1 and CDR2: SGDLS, YYNGEE. The V gene end was trimmed by 3 bases and the J gene end by 9 bases; junction bases not matched to a gene: 3. This CDR3 has 13 amino acids. CDR3 in amino acids: CASSGTSGTEQFF. The CDR3 DNA is TGTGCCAGCAGCGGGACTAGCGGAACTGAGCAGTTCTTC. Full variable domain (rest looked up from reference TRBV9 and TRBJ2-1): DSGVTQTPKHLITATGQRVTLRCSPRSGDLSVYWYQQSLDQGLQFLIQYYNGEERAKGNILERFSAQQFPDLHSELNLSSLELGDSALYFCASSGTSGTEQFFGPGTRLTVL.

V gene TRBV5-1 combines with J gene TRBJ2-1; D unresolved. V was clipped by 0 bases and J by 10 bases, with 8 bases between them. The CDR3 totals 12 residues. Germline CDR1 reads SGHRS; CDR2 reads YFSETQ. CDR3 region: CASSLVPLEQFF. CDR3 sequence (DNA): TGCGCCAGCAGCTTGGTACCCCTGGAGCAGTTCTTC.

CDR3 in DNA: TGTGCCAGCAGTACCCCCCGGGGGGTAGAGACCCAGTACTTC. Translated, it gives CASSTPRGVETQYF. The rearrangement uses TRBV28 and TRBJ2-5; 7 nucleotides match TRBD2. The CDR3 contains 14 residues. Germline lookup yields CDR1 MDHEN and CDR2 SYDVKM. V shed 5 bases, J shed 4 bases, and the junction held 7 bases outside the gene matches.

This clone appeared a single time. The chain couples TRBV7-9 to TRBJ1-1, with D unclear. CDR1 and CDR2 (germline): SEHNR, FQNEAQ (reference sequence). Trimming cost V 2 bases and J 11 bases, with 12 bases left between them. The CDR3 extends over 12 amino acids. CDR3 residues: CASSLILYRAFF. Written as DNA, the CDR3 is TGTGCCAGCAGCTTAATCTTATACCGGGCTTTCTTT.

This clone was seen once. The V gene is TRBV4-1, the J gene TRBJ2-2; 9 positions match TRBD2. Germline-derived CDR1 and CDR2 are MGHRA and YSYEKL. The V and J ends lost 6 bases and 5 bases, in that order; junction bases with no gene match: 13. CDR3 size: 17 residues. CDR3 protein: CASSFMEAGGRTGELFF. CDR3 DNA: TGCGCCAGCAGTTTCATGGAAGCGGGAGGACGTACCGGGGAGCTGTTTTTT.

This chain links TRBV19 with TRBJ1-5; 9 bases map to TRBD1. This CDR3 has 15 amino acids. V lost 6 bases and J lost 4; bases outside the gene matches: 7. From germline, CDR1 is LNHDA and CDR2 SQIVND (reference sequence). CDR3 sequence: CASRLGQGRNQPQHF. In DNA form, the CDR3 reads TGTGCCAGTAGGCTCGGACAGGGGCGTAATCAGCCCCAGCATTTT.

The CDR3 nucleotides read TGCGCCAGCAGCTTGGATGGGAACGAGCAGTACTTC. This sequence encodes CASSLDGNEQYF. The rearrangement uses TRBV5-1 and TRBJ2-7; D ambiguous. V lost 0 bases to trimming and J lost 5 bases, with 6 bases between them. Germline assignment: CDR1 SGHRS and CDR2 YFSETQ. This CDR3 spans 12 amino acids.

The chain couples TRBV7-2 to TRBJ1-3; D not resolved. Trimming stripped 8 bases from V and 0 bases from J, with 11 bases between. The germline V gene has CDR1 SGHTA and CDR2 FQGNSA. There are 14 residues in the CDR3. CDR3 sequence (DNA): TGTGCCAGCTCTAGACTGAACTCTGGAAACACCATATATTTT. Protein sequence: CASSRLNSGNTIYF.

There are a few counts of this clone. The V gene is TRBV5-1, the J gene TRBJ2-6; D unresolved. The CDR3 loop spans 15 amino acids. Trimming left V 4 bases short and J 2 bases short, with 10 bases between. Germline CDR1 and CDR2: SGHRS and YFSETQ. Here the CDR3 reads CASSDQPAGANVLTF. For the CDR3, the DNA is TGCGCCAGCAGCGACCAGCCGGCTGGGGCCAACGTCCTGACTTTC.

This clone appeared a single time. The chain combines TRBV5-1 with TRBJ2-5; 10 bases map to TRBD2. The DNA end is a closer match to TRBJ2-7, so the J assignment may be wrong. This CDR3 comprises 15 residues. Germline assignment: CDR1 SGHRS and CDR2 YFSETQ. In DNA, the CDR3 is TGCGCCAGCAGCTTGCTTAGCGGGAGGTTATACGAGCAGTACTTC. Translation gives CASSLLSGRLYEQYF.

The table lists this clone with a count of one. The chain carries TRBV19 and TRBJ1-2; 11 bases are shared with TRBD1. After removal of 5 bases from V and 4 bases from J, the junction contained 3 bases not matched to a gene. Germline CDR1 is LNHDA and CDR2 is SQIVND (reference sequence). The CDR3 loop spans 14 amino acids. The CDR3 sequence is CASSRTGGSYGYTF. The CDR3 bases are TGTGCCAGTAGTCGGACAGGGGGCTCCTATGGCTACACCTTC.

The chain joins TRBV5-8 to TRBJ2-5; TRBD2 aligns across 9 bases. Germline values: CDR1 SGHTS, CDR2 YDEGEE. V gave up 2 bases and J gave up 7 bases; unmatched junction bases: 12. The CDR3 contains 16 residues. DNA of the CDR3: TGTGCCAGCAGCTTTATCCTCCGAGGAGCGGGAGGGACCCAGTACTTC. Its translation: CASSFILRGAGGTQYF.

CDR3: CASSLGRQGSEQYF. The CDR3 DNA is TGTGCCAGCAGCTTGGGCCGACAGGGCTCCGAGCAGTACTTC. The rearrangement joins TRBV11-2 to TRBJ2-7, with 7 bases identical to TRBD1. The germline V gene has CDR1 SGHAT and CDR2 FQNNGV. CDR3 length: 14 residues. The V and J ends lost 3 bases and 6 bases, in that order; junction bases with no gene match: 8.